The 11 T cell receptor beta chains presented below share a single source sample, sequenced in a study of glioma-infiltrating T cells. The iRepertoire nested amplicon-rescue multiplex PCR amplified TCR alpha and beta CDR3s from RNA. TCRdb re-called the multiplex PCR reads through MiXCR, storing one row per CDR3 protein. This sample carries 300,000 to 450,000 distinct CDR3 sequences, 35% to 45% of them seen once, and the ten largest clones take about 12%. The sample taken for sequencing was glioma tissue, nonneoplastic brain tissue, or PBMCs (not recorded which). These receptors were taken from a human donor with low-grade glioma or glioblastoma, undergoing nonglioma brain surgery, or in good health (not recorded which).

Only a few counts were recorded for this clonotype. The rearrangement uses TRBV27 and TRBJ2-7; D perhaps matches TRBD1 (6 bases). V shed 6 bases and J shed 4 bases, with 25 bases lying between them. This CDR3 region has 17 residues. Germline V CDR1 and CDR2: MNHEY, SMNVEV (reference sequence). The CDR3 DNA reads TGTGCCAGCAGCCACTCGATCAGACAGGCTGCCTTTTACGAGCAGTACTTC. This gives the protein CASSHSIRQAAFYEQYF.

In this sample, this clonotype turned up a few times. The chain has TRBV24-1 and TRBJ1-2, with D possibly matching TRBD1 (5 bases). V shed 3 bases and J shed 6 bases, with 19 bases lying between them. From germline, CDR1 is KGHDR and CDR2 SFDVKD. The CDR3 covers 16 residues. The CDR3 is CATSDGRGPGANGYTF. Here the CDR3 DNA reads TGTGCCACCAGTGATGGCCGGGGACCGGGAGCCAATGGCTACACCTTC.

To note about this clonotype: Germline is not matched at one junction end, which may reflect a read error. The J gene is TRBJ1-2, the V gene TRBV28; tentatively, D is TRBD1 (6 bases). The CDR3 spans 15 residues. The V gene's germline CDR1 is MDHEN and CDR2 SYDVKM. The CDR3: CASSLESGDAYGYAF. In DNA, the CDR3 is TGTGCCAGCAGTTTAGAGTCAGGGGATGCCTATGGCTACGCCTTC.

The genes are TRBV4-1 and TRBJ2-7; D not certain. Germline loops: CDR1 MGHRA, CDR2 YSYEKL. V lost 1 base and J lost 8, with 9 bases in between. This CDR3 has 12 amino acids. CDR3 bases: TGCGCCAGCAGCCAAGGGCGCGGCAAGCAGTACTTC. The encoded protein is CASSQGRGKQYF.

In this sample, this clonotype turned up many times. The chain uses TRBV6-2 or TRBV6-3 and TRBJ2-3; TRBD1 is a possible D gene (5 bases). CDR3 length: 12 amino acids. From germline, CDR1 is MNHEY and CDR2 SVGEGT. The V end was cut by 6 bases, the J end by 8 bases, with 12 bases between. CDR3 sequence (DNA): TGTGCCAGCAGCCGAAACCAGGGTACGCAGTATTTT. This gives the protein CASSRNQGTQYF.

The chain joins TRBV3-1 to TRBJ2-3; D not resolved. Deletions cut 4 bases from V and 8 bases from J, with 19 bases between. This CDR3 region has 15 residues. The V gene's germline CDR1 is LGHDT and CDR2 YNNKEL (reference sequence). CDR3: CASSPPPPWYGTQYF. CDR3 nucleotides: TGTGCCAGCAGCCCTCCCCCGCCATGGTATGGTACGCAGTATTTT.

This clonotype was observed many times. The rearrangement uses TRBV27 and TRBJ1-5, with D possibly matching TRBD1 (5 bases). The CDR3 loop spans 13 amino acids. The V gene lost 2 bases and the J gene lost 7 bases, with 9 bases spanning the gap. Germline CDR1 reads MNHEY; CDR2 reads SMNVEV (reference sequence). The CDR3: CASSLGWDQPQHF. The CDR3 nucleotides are TGTGCCAGCAGTTTAGGGTGGGACCAGCCCCAGCATTTT.

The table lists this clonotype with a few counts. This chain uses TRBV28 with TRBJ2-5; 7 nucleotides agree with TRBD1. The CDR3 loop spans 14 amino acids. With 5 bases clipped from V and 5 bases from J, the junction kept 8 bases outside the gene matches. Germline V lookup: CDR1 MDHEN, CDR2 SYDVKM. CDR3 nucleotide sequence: TGTGCCAGCAGTGTCATCATCAGGGGGGAGACCCAGTACTTC. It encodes CASSVIIRGETQYF.

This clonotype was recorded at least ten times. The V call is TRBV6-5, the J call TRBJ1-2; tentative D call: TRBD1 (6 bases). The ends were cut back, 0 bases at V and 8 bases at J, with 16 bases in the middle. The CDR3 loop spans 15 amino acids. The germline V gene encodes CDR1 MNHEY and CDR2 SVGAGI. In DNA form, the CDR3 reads TGTGCCAGCAGTTACTCGATGCAGGGGCCCGGCGGCTACACCTTC. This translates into CASSYSMQGPGGYTF.

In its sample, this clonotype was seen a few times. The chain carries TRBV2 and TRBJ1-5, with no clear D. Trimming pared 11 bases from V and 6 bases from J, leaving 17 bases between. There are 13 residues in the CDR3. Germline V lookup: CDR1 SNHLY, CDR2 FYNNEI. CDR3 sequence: CAVQPLDGQPQHF. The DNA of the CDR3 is TGTGCCGTTCAGCCCCTCGACGGTCAGCCCCAGCATTTT.

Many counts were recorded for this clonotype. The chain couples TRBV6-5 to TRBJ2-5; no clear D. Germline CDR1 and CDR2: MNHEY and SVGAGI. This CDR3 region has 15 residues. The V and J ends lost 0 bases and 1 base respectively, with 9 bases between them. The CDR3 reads CASSYSLRAQETQYF. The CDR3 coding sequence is TGTGCCAGCAGTTACTCCCTGCGAGCCCAAGAGACCCAGTACTTC.